This TCR beta chain was retrieved from a study of CD8+ T cells in alopecia areata. Study conclusions and caveats: During tofacitinib treatment, many expanded lesional clones remained in scalp and blood.

In each case, RNA was isolated and then reverse transcribed into cDNA as the sequencing template. Here immunoSEQ multiplex PCR was the method, and the copy in TCRdb shows in-frame clones only, minus some. The sample contains under 200,000 clones, 50% to 65% of which appear only once. Stated treatment: oral pan-JAK inhibitor, 5-10 mg twice daily. CD4+ and CD8+ T cells were sorted from PBMCs stained for CD3, CD4 and CD8. This clone occurred many times. Its antigen is unidentified. Germline V gene data show CDR1 as SQVTM and CDR2 as ANQGSEA. The length of the CDR3 is 13 residues. V shed 4 bases and J shed 5 bases, with 14 bases lying between them.

This sequence originates from a human donor with alopecia areata. The material was CD4+ T cells sorted from blood, obtained at week 24, from a patient treated with tofacitinib. The chain employs TRBV29-1 and TRBJ1-1; D perhaps matches TRBD1 (6 bases). CDR3: CSVVQGWQTEAFF. CDR3 nucleotide sequence: TGCAGCGTTGTACAGGGTTGGCAGACTGAAGCTTTCTTT.